Given below is one T cell receptor beta chain in context. Its antigen is still unknown. No base quality values were provided; no much bigger clone lies one nucleotide off. This entry comes from a study of regulatory T cells in long-lasting Graves disease (dated by TCRdb to about 2021). The study in broad terms: To count as having persistent Graves' disease, a patient had to have received antithyroid drug treatment for over 5 years with TSH receptor autoantibodies remaining persistently positive. TCR sequencing covered 13 persistent and around 20 newly diagnosed Graves' disease patients, 33 samples in total. The study was conducted in China and was registered as a clinical trial. In the clinical cohort, patients with persistent Graves' disease had used antithyroid drugs for an average of about 10.3 years. Patients with persistent Graves' disease were compared with patients with newly diagnosed Graves' disease using TCR sequencing and RNA sequencing of peripheral blood. Study-wide findings and limitations: Compared with newly diagnosed patients, patients with persistent Graves' disease had lower TCR Shannon entropy and fewer highly expanded clones, which suggests clonal expansion. Sequencing and analysis were limited to the TCR beta chain. The study examined only peripheral blood because the primary lesion, thyroid tissue, could not be accessed. Preferential use of TRBV28, TRBJ1-2 and TRBJ2-5 was observed in persistent disease, whereas TRBV20-1 and TRBJ2-1 were favored in newly diagnosed disease. More public clonotypes were shared among persistent patients (under 3,000) than among newly diagnosed patients (roughly 1,000). As a limitation, the authors acknowledged that the small sample size may reduce accuracy.

What this sample's time point label stands for: persistent/refractory GD, antithyroid drugs over 5 years with positive TRAb. For both TCR sequencing and RNA sequencing, RNA was extracted from PBMCs using TRIzol. Graves' disease was diagnosed according to American Thyroid Association guidelines. Patients were recruited from an endocrinology department in Xi'an, China. Each patient gave approximately 8.8 milliliters of peripheral blood, collected in an EDTA anticoagulant tube. Ficoll Paque Plus density gradient separation was used to isolate PBMCs, and no additional T cell sorting was done. An Agilent 2100 Bioanalyzer and agarose gel were used to check RNA quality, and a NanoDrop 2000 was used to measure RNA concentration. Preparation of the library involved multiplex PCR. TCRdb shows the sequencer as Illumina HiSeq 4000. TCR beta libraries were built with iRepertoire HTBI primers and Arm-PCR amplification of CDR3 regions. PCR products were gel purified before sequencing. The authors' pipeline ran thus. A total of fewer than 70 TRBV and more than twelve TRBJ segments were identified across samples and were used for gene usage analysis of CDR3 amino acid clonotypes. COPE and FqMerger were used to merge the filtered high-quality paired reads into contigs. BLAST was used to align contigs to the IMGT TRBV, TRBD and TRBJ reference genes, and CDR3 was defined following IMGT. Highly expanded clones were defined as clonotypes with a frequency above 0.1%. Shannon entropy served as the measure of repertoire diversity, while the Gini coefficient captured V-J evenness. Public clonotypes were defined as clonotypes shared by more than one individual. The raw public reads went through TCRdb reprocessing: fastp at Q25, MiXCR clone calling, in-frame beta chains kept. Each record represents a unique CDR3 protein, reported with the most common genes and DNA among its rows. TCRdb's processing, not the authors', yielded these V and J calls. This sample is represented by about half a million distinct CDR3 sequences; less than 25% of them were singletons. The top ten constitute under 15% of the sample.

The CDR3 spans 14 residues, from the cysteine through the phenylalanine. The entry retains the CDR3 DNA only, 42 bases that are in frame from base 1. Taken from the germline V gene, the CDR1 and CDR2 loops are WSHSY and SAAADI. Relative to germline, V is missing 3 bases and J is missing 5 bases, with 7 bases of the junction outside any gene match. Sequencing was performed on peripheral blood mononuclear cells (PBMCs), taken when the disease was refractory, from a patient treated with antithyroid drugs. The sequence came from a female donor with Graves disease. The rearranged chain carries TRBV10-2 and TRBJ2-7, and TRBD1 aligns with 7 junction nucleotides. The sequence in DNA is TGCGCCAGCAGTGATTTACAGGGGTTCCACGAGCAGTACTTC. This translates into CASSDLQGFHEQYF.